The 9 T cell receptor beta chains in this list originate from one sample, sequenced in a study of early T cells in non-severe SARS-CoV-2 infection (dated by TCRdb to the early 2020s). Library construction relied on 5' RACE. Reads for this sample came from a NextSeq 500. TCRdb ran its own pipeline on the public reads, namely fastp trimming at Q25 and MiXCR clone calling, and kept in-frame beta chains. Every distinct CDR3 protein forms one entry, paired with its most common genes and DNA. The table for this sample lists 75,000 to 100,000 distinct CDR3 sequences; approximately 15% of them were counted only once. Around 5.8% of the sample goes to the ten largest clones. The sample was whole blood. The receptors were gathered from an adult who was a healthcare worker with PCR-confirmed SARS-CoV-2 infection or an uninfected control (not recorded which).

This clonotype was counted only a few times. The chain uses TRBV28 and TRBJ2-3; maybe TRBD1 (7 bases). Germline loops: CDR1 MDHEN, CDR2 SYDVKM. The germline V and J ends were trimmed by 6 bases and 4 bases, with 20 bases remaining between them. This CDR3 spans 16 amino acids. CDR3 in amino acids: CASSLGRDRGPDTQYF. CDR3 sequence (DNA): TGTGCCAGCAGCCTGGGGCGGGACAGAGGGCCAGATACGCAGTATTTT.

This clonotype appeared a few times. The chain links TRBV9 to TRBJ2-7; D remains ambiguous. CDR1 SGDLS and CDR2 YYNGEE come from the germline V gene. The CDR3 sequence is 16 residues long. Trimming shortened V by 3 bases and J by 3 bases, and 19 bases separated the two germline ends. The CDR3 DNA sequence: TGTGCCAGCAGCGCTGGAGTTACAATCCATTTCTACGAGCAGTACTTC. This encodes CASSAGVTIHFYEQYF.

The CDR3 loop is CATIWTSGSLPYNEQFF. The CDR3 DNA follows: TGTGCCACCATTTGGACTAGCGGGAGTTTGCCCTACAATGAGCAGTTCTTC. The chain is built from TRBV24-1 and TRBJ2-1; TRBD2 aligns across 13 bases. The CDR3 is made up of 17 amino acids. The germline V gene encodes CDR1 KGHDR and CDR2 SFDVKD. V gave up 8 bases and J gave up 2 bases; unmatched junction bases: 8.

The chain uses TRBV7-3 and TRBJ1-5; TRBD1 is a possible D gene (5 bases). Germline CDR1 and CDR2: SGHTA and FQGTGA. This CDR3 spans 18 amino acids. V lost 0 bases and J 2 bases, leaving 17 bases between the germline ends. The CDR3 loop is CASSLTRPQGSGNQPQHF. The CDR3 nucleotides are TGTGCCAGCAGCTTAACTCGCCCCCAGGGTTCAGGCAATCAGCCCCAGCATTTT.

In its sample, this clonotype was seen a few times. V usage is TRBV3-1 and J usage is TRBJ1-5; D is ambiguous. Trimming took off 3 bases at V and 5 bases at J, with 5 bases between the two ends. CDR3 size: 12 residues. Per the germline V gene, CDR1 is LGHDT and CDR2 is YNNKEL (reference sequence). The CDR3, as DNA: TGTGCCAGCAGCCACGGTCATCAGCCCCAGCATTTT. Residues: CASSHGHQPQHF.

The rearrangement joins TRBV10-2 to TRBJ2-3; no definite D call. Germline CDR1 and CDR2: WSHSY and SAAADI. The CDR3 has 13 amino acids. Trimming left V 6 bases short and J 0 bases short, with 7 bases between. The DNA for the CDR3 is TGCGCCAGCAGGACCCCTAGCACAGATACGCAGTATTTT. This encodes CASRTPSTDTQYF.

V and J are TRBV20-1 and TRBJ2-7; 7 bases match TRBD1. CDR1 is DFQATT and CDR2 is SNEGSKA in the germline V gene (reference sequence). CDR3 length: 14 residues. V lost 3 bases to trimming and J lost 2 bases; unmatched junction nucleotides: 7. CDR3: CSASDRDTAYEQYF. The CDR3, as DNA: TGCAGTGCTAGCGACAGGGATACGGCCTACGAGCAGTACTTC.

This clonotype occurred many times. The gene calls are TRBV29-1 and TRBJ2-3; 11 bases match TRBD2. The CDR3 has 16 residues. CDR1 and CDR2 from the germline V gene are SQVTM and ANQGSEA. With V trimmed by 2 bases and J by 3 bases, 7 bases remained unmatched. The CDR3 loop is CSVEMRLAGMTDTQYF. The CDR3 DNA reads as TGCAGCGTTGAAATGCGACTAGCGGGGATGACAGATACGCAGTATTTT.

As to this clonotype: The junction and the germline gene differ at one end; a read error may be behind it. The chain employs TRBV28 and TRBJ2-1; no clear D. The CDR3 is 12 residues long. Germline lookup yields CDR1 MDHEN and CDR2 SYDVKM. The CDR3 loop is CASTQLHNEQFF. In nucleotides, the CDR3 is TGTGCCAGCACCCAGTTACACAATGAACAGTTCTTC.